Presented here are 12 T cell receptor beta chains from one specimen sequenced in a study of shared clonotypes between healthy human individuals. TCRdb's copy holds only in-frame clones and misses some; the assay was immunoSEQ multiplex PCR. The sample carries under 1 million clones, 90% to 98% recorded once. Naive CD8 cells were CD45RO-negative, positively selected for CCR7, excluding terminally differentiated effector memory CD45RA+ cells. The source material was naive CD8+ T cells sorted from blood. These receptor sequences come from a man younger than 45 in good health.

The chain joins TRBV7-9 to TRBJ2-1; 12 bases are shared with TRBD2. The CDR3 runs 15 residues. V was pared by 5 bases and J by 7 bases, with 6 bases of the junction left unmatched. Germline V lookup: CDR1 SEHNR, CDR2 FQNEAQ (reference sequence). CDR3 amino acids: CASSATSGSLNEQFF. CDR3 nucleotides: TGTGCCAGCAGCGCGACTAGCGGGAGTCTTAATGAGCAGTTCTTC.

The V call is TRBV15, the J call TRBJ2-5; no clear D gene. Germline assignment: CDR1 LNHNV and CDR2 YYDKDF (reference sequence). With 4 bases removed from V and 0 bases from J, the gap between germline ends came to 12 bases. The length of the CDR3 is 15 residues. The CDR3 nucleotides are TGTGCCACCAGCAACAGCGCCCGTGACCAAGAGACCCAGTACTTC. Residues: CATSNSARDQETQYF.

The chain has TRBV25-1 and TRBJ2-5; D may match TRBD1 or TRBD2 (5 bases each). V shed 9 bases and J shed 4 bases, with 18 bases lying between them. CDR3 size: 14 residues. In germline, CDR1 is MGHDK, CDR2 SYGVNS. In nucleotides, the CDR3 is TGTGCCAGAAGAGCGGAAAGGGGCCGAGAGACCCAGTACTTC. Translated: CARRAERGRETQYF.

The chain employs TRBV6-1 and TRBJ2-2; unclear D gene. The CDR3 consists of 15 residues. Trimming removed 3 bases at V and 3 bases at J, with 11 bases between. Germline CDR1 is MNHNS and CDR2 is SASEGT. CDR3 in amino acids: CASSDLTPHTGELFF. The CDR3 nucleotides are TGTGCCAGCAGTGACCTCACACCGCACACCGGGGAGCTGTTTTTT.

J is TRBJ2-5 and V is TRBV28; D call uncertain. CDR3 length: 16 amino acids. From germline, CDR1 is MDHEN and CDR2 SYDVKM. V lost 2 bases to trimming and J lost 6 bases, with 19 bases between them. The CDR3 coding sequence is TGTGCCAGCAGTTTAACGCGGCGTGGCCTCACCAAGACCCAGTACTTC. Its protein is CASSLTRRGLTKTQYF.

The CDR3 bases are TGTGCCACCAGCAGAGATTTGGGGGCCACGGGGGACACTGAAGCTTTCTTT. It is translated as CATSRDLGATGDTEAFF. The chain joins TRBV15 to TRBJ1-1; weak D call: TRBD1 (6 bases). The CDR3 runs to 17 residues. Trimming stripped 0 bases from V and 3 bases from J, with 17 bases between. Germline CDR1 LNHNV, CDR2 YYDKDF (reference sequence).

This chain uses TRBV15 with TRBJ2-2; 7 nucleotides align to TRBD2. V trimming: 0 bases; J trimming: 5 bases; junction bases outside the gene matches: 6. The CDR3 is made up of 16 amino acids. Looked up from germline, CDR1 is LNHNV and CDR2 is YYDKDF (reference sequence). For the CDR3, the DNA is TGTGCCACCAGCAGAGACAACTTACTAGCGACCGGGGAGCTGTTTTTT. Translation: CATSRDNLLATGELFF.

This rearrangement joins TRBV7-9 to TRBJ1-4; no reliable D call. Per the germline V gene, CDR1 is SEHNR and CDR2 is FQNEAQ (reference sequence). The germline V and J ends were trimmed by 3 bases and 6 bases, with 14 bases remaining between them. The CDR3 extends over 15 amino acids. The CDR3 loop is CASSFLVGPDEKLFF. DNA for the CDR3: TGTGCCAGCAGCTTCTTGGTCGGGCCGGATGAAAAACTGTTTTTT.

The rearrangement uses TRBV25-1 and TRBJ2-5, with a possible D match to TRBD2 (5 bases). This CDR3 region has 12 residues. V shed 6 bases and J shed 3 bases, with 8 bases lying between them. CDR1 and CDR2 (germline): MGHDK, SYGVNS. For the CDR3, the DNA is TGTGCCAGCAGCTGGACTGAAGAGACCCAGTACTTC. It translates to CASSWTEETQYF. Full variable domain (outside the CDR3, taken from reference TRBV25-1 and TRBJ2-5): EADIYQTPRYLVIGTGKKITLECSQTMGHDKMYWYQQDPGMELHLIHYSYGVNSTEKGDLSSESTVSRIRTEHFPLTLESARPSHTSQYLCASSWTEETQYFGPGTRLLVL.

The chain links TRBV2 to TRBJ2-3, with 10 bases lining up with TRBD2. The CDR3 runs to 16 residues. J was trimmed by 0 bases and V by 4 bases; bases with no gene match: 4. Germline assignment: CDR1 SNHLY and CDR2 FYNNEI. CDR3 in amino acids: CASSGGLALSTDTQYF. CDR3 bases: TGTGCCAGCAGTGGGGGACTAGCGCTTAGCACAGATACGCAGTATTTT.

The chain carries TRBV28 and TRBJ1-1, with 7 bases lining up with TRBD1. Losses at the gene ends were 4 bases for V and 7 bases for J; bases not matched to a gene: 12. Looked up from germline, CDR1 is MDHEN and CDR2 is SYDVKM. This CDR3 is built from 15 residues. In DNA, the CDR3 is TGTGCCAGCAGTTCGAGAATGACAGGGCTGGGTGAAGCTTTCTTT. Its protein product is CASSSRMTGLGEAFF. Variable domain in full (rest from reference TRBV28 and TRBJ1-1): DVKVTQSSRYLVKRTGEKVFLECVQDMDHENMFWYRQDPGLGLRLIYFSYDVKMKEKGDIPEGYSVSREKKERFSLILESASTNQTSMYLCASSSRMTGLGEAFFGQGTRLTVV.

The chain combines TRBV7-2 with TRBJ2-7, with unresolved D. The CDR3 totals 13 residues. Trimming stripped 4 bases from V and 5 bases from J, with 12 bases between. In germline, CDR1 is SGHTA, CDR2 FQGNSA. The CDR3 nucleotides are TGTGCCAGCAGCTCGCCCCCGGTGGACGAGCAGTACTTC. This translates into CASSSPPVDEQYF.